The 8 T cell receptor beta chains given below trace back to one sample, sequenced in a study of cytomegalovirus exposure and HLA in healthy donors. PCR employed 60 Vbeta and 13 Jbeta primers. This table comes from immunoSEQ multiplex PCR, and its TCRdb copy is limited to in-frame clones, with some not included. This repertoire shows some 170,000 clones, around four fifths found once; its top ten account for over 8%. The specimen sequenced was PBMCs. The source of these receptors is a man between 18 and 29 years old in good health and CMV-seropositive.

J is TRBJ1-2 and V is TRBV27; no reliable D call. The CDR3 has 15 amino acids. Per germline, CDR1 MNHEY and CDR2 SMNVEV (reference sequence). The V gene lost 5 bases and the J gene lost 0 bases, with 13 bases spanning the gap. The chain's CDR3 is CASSRSPGSNYGYTF. The DNA of the CDR3 is TGTGCCAGCAGTCGGAGCCCGGGGTCTAACTATGGCTACACCTTC.

This clone was counted a few times. CDR3 bases: TGTGCCAGCAGCTTGGTCGGTACAGCTTATCTGAACACTGAAGCTTTCTTT. This translates into CASSLVGTAYLNTEAFF. The rearrangement joins TRBV5-5 to TRBJ1-1; D is undetermined. V was shortened by 0 bases and J by 0 bases, with 15 bases between the two germline ends. Germline V gene sequence: CDR1 SGHKS, CDR2 YYEKEE (reference sequence). This CDR3 comprises 17 residues.

This clone was detected a few times. No conserved phenylalanine or tryptophan is present at the end of the CDR3, so a read error is the likely explanation. CDR3 in amino acids: CASSAGWNSPLHL. CDR3 in DNA: TGTGCCAGCAGTGCGGGATGGAATTCACCCCTCCACCTT. The genes are TRBV6-6 and TRBJ1-6; D gene ambiguous. V lost 5 bases to trimming and J lost 7 bases, with 9 bases between them. In germline, CDR1 is MNHNY, CDR2 SVGAGI (reference sequence). The CDR3 is made up of 13 amino acids.

V and J are TRBV7-8 and TRBJ2-3; 7 nucleotides match TRBD2. With 1 base clipped from V and 2 bases from J, the junction kept 6 bases outside the gene matches. This CDR3 is 16 amino acids long. Per germline, CDR1 SGHVS and CDR2 FQNEAQ. The CDR3 loop is CASSLGPSGNTDTQYF. The CDR3 coding sequence is TGTGCCAGCAGCTTAGGGCCTAGCGGAAACACAGATACGCAGTATTTT.

The chain joins TRBV7-9 to TRBJ1-2, with TRBD1 identical over 7 bases. The germline CDR1 and CDR2 sequences are SEHNR and FQNEAQ (reference sequence). V dropped 4 bases and J dropped 6; count of bases not matched to a gene: 14. The CDR3 is made up of 16 amino acids. The CDR3 sequence is CASSYLRGQDENGYTF. DNA of the CDR3: TGTGCCAGCAGCTACCTACGCGGACAGGATGAGAATGGCTACACCTTC. Looking up the rest from reference TRBV7-9 and TRBJ1-2 gives the full variable domain: DTGVSQNPRHKITKRGQNVTFRCDPISEHNRLYWYRQTLGQGPEFLTYFQNEAQLEKSRLLSDRFSAERPKGSFSTLEIQRTEQGDSAMYLCASSYLRGQDENGYTFGSGTRLTVV.

V is TRBV28 and J is TRBJ2-7; unclear D gene. CDR3 length: 16 amino acids. V was pared by 2 bases and J by 7 bases, with 21 bases between. The germline V gene encodes CDR1 MDHEN and CDR2 SYDVKM. The CDR3 region is CASSLISGRTIGEQYF. CDR3 DNA: TGTGCCAGCAGTTTAATTTCCGGCCGAACTATTGGGGAGCAGTACTTC.

The V call is TRBV29-1, the J call TRBJ2-7, with 7 bases lining up with TRBD2. Trimming removed 3 bases from V and 4 bases from J; junction bases left unmatched: 9. CDR1 and CDR2 (germline): SQVTM, ANQGSEA. The CDR3 totals 14 residues. This chain's CDR3 is CSVDVSGGKYEQYF. CDR3 bases: TGCAGCGTTGATGTATCGGGGGGAAAATACGAGCAGTACTTC.

The V call is TRBV19, the J call TRBJ2-7; the D gene is possibly TRBD1 (6 bases). Germline V gives CDR1 LNHDA, CDR2 SQIVND (reference sequence). Trimming took off 3 bases at V and 7 bases at J, with 13 bases between the two ends. This CDR3 contains 13 residues. Written as DNA, the CDR3 is TGTGCCAGTAGTATTAGTACAGGGCGGGAGCAGTACTTC. Its translation is CASSISTGREQYF.